This T cell receptor (beta chain) was sequenced for a study of blood T cells in healthy people across ages. This clonotype was picked up a small number of times. Its target is not known. Isolation yielded PBMCs, at least 6 million per sample, in every case. Overall study findings and caveats: Donor CMV infection status was unknown, possibly confounding age-related changes in expanded clonotypes. Measured against age, TCR beta diversity per million T cells decreased in a roughly linear manner.

Using a J-beta primer mix together with a sample-barcoded 5' primer, a second PCR was run for about 6 to 12 cycles. Every sample returned 2.5 million or more CDR3-containing paired-end reads. TCRdb re-derived calls from the 5' RACE reads in MiXCR, one entry per CDR3 protein. The sample yields some 1.4 million distinct CDR3 sequences, 42% seen once. The CDR3 has 15 residues. In germline, CDR1 is SEHNR, CDR2 FQNEAQ (reference sequence). Deletions cut 5 bases from V and 1 base from J, with 14 bases between. The sequence was obtained from a woman between 18 and 29 years old in good health. The sequencing input was blood. The gene calls are TRBV7-9 and TRBJ1-1; D gene ambiguous. CDR3 nucleotides: TGTGCCAGCAGCCGGGATGTCGAACAGAACACTGAAGCTTTCTTT. Its protein product is CASSRDVEQNTEAFF.